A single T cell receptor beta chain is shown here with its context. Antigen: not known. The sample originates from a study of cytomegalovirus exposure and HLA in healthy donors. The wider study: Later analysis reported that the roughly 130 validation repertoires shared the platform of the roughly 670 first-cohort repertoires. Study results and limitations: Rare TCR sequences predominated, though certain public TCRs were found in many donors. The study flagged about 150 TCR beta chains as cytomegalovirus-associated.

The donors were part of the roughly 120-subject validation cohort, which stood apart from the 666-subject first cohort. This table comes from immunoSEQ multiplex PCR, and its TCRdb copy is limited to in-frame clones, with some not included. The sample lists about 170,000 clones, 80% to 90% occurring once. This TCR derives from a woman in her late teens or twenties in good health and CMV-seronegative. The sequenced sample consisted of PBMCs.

The CDR3 DNA follows: TGTGCCAGCAGCTTGAAGGCCGGGGGGTACAATGAGCAGTTCTTC. It is translated as CASSLKAGGYNEQFF. The chain carries TRBV5-6 and TRBJ2-1, with TRBD2 identical over 7 bases. With 1 base clipped from V and 4 bases from J, the junction kept 5 bases outside the gene matches. From germline, CDR1 is SGHDT and CDR2 YYEEEE. The CDR3 consists of 15 residues.